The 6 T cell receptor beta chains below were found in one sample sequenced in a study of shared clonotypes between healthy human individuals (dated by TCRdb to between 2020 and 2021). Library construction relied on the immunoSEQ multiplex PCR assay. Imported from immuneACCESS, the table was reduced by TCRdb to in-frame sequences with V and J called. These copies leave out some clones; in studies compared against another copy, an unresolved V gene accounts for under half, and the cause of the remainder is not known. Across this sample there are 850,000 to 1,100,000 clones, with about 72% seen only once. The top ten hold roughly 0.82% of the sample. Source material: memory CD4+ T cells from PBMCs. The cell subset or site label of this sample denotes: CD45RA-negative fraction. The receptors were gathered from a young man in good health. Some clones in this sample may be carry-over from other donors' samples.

CDR3 residues: CASSFGQGNTEAFF. DNA for the CDR3: TGTGCCAGCAGCTTTGGTCAGGGGAACACTGAAGCTTTCTTT. The chain combines TRBV7-6 with TRBJ1-1; D possibly corresponds to TRBD1 (5 bases). Germline V gene data show CDR1 as SGHVS and CDR2 as FNYEAQ. CDR3 size: 14 residues. With 3 bases removed from V and 1 base from J, the gap between germline ends came to 9 bases.

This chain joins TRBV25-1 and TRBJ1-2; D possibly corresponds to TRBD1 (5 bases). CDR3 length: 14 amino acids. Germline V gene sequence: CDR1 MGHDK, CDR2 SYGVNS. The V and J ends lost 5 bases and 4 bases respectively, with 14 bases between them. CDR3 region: CASSSEYRRYGYTF. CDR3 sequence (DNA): TGTGCCAGCAGTTCCGAATACAGGCGCTATGGCTACACCTTC.

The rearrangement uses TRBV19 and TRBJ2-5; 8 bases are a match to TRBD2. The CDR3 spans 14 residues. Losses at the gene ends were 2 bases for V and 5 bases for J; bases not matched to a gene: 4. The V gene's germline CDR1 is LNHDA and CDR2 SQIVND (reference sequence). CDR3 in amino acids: CASSISGGRETQYF. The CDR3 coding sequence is TGTGCCAGTAGTATATCGGGGGGGAGGGAGACCCAGTACTTC.

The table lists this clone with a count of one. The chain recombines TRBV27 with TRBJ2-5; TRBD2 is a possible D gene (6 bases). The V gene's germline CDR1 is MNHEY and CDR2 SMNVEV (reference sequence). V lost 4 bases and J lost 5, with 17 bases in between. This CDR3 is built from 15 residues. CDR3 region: CASSSTSFPGETQYF. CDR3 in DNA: TGTGCCAGCAGTTCGACTAGTTTCCCCGGGGAGACCCAGTACTTC.

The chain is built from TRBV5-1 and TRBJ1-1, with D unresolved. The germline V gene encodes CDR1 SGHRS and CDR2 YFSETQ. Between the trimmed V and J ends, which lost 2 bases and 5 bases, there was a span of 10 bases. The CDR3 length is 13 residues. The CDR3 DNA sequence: TGCGCCAGCAGCTTTGGGGATCGTACTGAAGCTTTCTTT. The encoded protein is CASSFGDRTEAFF.

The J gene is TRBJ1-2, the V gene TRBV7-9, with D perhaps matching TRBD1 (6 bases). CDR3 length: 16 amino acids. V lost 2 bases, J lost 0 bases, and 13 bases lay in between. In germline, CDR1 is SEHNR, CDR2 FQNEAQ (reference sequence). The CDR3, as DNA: TGTGCCAGCAGCTTACAGGGGCCCCTTTCTAACTATGGCTACACCTTC. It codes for CASSLQGPLSNYGYTF.